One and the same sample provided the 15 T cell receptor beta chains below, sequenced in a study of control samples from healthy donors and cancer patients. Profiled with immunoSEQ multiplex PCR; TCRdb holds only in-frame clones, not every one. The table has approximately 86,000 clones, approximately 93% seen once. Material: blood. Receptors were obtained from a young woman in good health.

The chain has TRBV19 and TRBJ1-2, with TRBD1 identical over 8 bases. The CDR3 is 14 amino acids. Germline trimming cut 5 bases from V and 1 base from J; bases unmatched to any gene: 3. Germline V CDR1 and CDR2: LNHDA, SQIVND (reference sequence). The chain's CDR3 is CASSQTGGNYGYTF. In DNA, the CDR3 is TGTGCCAGTAGTCAAACAGGGGGTAACTATGGCTACACCTTC.

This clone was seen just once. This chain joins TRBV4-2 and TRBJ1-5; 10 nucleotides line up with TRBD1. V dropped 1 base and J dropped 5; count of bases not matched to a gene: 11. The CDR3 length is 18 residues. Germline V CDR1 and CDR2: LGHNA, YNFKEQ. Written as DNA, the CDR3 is TGTGCCAGCAGCCAAGGCCCCCGGGACAGGGGATTCGATCAGCCCCAGCATTTT. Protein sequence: CASSQGPRDRGFDQPQHF.

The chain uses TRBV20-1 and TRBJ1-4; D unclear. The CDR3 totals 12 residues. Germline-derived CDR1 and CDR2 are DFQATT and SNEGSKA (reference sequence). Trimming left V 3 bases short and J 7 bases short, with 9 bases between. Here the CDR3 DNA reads TGCAGTGCTAGTCGATTTGCTGAAAAACTGTTTTTT. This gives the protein CSASRFAEKLFF.

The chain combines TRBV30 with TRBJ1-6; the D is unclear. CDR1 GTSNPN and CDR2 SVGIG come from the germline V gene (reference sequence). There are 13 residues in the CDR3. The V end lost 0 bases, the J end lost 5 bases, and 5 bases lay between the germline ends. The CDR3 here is CAWSVGNNSPLHF. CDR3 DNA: TGTGCCTGGAGTGTCGGGAATAATTCACCCCTCCACTTT.

The CDR3 region is CASTFYGTSGNEQFF. The DNA for the CDR3 is TGTGCCAGTACCTTCTACGGGACTAGCGGGAATGAGCAGTTCTTC. V gene TRBV19 combines with J gene TRBJ2-1; 12 positions agree with TRBD2. There are 15 residues in the CDR3. In germline, CDR1 is LNHDA, CDR2 SQIVND (reference sequence). With 7 bases clipped from V and 7 bases from J, the junction kept 8 bases outside the gene matches.

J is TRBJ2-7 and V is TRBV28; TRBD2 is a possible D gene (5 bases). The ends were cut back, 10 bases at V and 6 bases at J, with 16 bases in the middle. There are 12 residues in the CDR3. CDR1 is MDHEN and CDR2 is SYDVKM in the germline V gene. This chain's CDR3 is CATRTQTGEQYF. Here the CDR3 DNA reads TGTGCCACCAGGACTCAAACTGGCGAGCAGTACTTC.

The CDR3 region has the DNA TGTGCCAGCAGCCAGGGACCGGGAGATAACTACGAGCAGTACTTC. It yields the protein CASSQGPGDNYEQYF. The V gene is TRBV3-1 (or the pseudogene TRBV3-2), the J gene TRBJ2-7, with D tentatively TRBD2 (6 bases). This CDR3 is 15 amino acids long. V shed 3 bases and J shed 3 bases, with 15 bases lying between them. CDR1 LGHDT and CDR2 YNNKEL come from the germline V gene (reference sequence).

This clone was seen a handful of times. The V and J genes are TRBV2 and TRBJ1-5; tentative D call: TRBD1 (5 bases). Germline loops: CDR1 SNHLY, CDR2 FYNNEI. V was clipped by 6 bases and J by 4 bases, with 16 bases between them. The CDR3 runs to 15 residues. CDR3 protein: CASRRKTGTNQPQHF. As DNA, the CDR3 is TGTGCCAGCAGGAGGAAGACCGGGACTAATCAGCCCCAGCATTTT.

CDR3 loop: CASRRKRGNEKLFF. The CDR3 DNA is TGTGCCAGCAGAAGGAAACGGGGTAATGAAAAACTGTTTTTT. The V gene is TRBV28, the J gene TRBJ1-4; D not certain. V was clipped by 6 bases and J by 4 bases, with 12 bases between them. The germline V gene has CDR1 MDHEN and CDR2 SYDVKM. This CDR3 region has 14 residues.

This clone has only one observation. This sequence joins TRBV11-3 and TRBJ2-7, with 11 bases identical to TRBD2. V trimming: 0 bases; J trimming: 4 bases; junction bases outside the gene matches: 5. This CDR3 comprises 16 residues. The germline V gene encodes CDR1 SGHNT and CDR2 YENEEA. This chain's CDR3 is CASSLESLAGGYEQYF. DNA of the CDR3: TGTGCCAGCAGCTTAGAAAGCCTAGCGGGAGGTTACGAGCAGTACTTC.

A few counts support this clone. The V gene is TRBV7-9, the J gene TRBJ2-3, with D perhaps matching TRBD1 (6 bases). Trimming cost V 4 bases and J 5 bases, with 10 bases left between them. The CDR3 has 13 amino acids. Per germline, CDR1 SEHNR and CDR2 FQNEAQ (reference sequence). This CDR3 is CASSSRGGDTQYF. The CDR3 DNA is TGTGCCAGCAGCTCAAGAGGGGGAGATACGCAGTATTTT. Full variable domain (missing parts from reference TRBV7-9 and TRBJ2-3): DTGVSQNPRHKITKRGQNVTFRCDPISEHNRLYWYRQTLGQGPEFLTYFQNEAQLEKSRLLSDRFSAERPKGSFSTLEIQRTEQGDSAMYLCASSSRGGDTQYFGPGTRLTVL.

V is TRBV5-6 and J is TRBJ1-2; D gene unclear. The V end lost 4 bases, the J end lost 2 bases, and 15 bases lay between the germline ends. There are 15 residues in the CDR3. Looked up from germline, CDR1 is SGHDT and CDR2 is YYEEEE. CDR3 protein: CASSQTPGKNYGYTF. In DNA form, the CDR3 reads TGTGCCAGCAGCCAGACTCCGGGCAAGAACTATGGCTACACCTTC.

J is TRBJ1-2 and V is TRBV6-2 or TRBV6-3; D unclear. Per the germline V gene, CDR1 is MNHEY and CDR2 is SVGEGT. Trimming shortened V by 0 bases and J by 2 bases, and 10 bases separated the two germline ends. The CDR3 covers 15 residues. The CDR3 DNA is TGTGCCAGCAGTTACTCGACTCGCAGGAACTATGGCTACACCTTC. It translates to CASSYSTRRNYGYTF.

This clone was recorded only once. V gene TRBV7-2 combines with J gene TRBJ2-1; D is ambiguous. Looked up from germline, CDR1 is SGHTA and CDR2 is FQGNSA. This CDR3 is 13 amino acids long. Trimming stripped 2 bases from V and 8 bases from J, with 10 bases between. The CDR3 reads CASSLKLTHEQFF. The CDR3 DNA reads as TGTGCCAGCAGCTTAAAGTTGACTCATGAGCAGTTCTTC.

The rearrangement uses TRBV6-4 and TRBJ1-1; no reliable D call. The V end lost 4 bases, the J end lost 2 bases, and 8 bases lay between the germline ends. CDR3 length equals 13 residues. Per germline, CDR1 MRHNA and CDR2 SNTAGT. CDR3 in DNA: TGTGCCAGCAGTGTAAGAAGTAACACTGAAGCTTTCTTT. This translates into CASSVRSNTEAFF.